Reported below is one T cell receptor (beta chain). These data come from a study of T cell responses to AZD1222 COVID-19 vaccine. V lost 4 bases and J lost 12, with 16 bases in between. Germline CDR1 and CDR2: SGHKS and YYEKEE (reference sequence). The CDR3 length is 12 residues. Data came from immunoSEQ multiplex PCR; TCRdb stores just in-frame clones and leaves some out. The sample yields 130,000 or so clones, roughly nine tenths seen once. This TCR was sampled from an adult in good health. Sample: peripheral blood, taken on day 0 of AZD1222 vaccination. The chain links TRBV5-5 to TRBJ2-5; D is possibly TRBD2 (5 bases). Written as DNA, the CDR3 is TGTGCCAGCAGCCATGGACGGGGTTCCAAGTACTTC. Translation: CASSHGRGSKYF.